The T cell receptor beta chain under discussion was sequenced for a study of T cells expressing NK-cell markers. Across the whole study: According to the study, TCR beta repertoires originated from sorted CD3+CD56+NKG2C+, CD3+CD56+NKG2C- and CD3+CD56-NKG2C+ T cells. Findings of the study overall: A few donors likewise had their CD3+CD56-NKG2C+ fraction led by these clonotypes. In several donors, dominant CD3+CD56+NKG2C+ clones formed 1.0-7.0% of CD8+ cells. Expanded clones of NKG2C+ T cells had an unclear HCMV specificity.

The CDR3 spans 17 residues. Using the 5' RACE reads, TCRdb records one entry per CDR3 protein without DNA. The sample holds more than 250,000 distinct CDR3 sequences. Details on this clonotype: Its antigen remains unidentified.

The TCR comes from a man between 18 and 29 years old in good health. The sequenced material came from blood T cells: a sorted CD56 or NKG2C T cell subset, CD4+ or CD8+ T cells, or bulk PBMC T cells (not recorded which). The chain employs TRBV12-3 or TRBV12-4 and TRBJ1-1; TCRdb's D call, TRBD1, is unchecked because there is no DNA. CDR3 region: CASSYFGTGGSNTEAFF.